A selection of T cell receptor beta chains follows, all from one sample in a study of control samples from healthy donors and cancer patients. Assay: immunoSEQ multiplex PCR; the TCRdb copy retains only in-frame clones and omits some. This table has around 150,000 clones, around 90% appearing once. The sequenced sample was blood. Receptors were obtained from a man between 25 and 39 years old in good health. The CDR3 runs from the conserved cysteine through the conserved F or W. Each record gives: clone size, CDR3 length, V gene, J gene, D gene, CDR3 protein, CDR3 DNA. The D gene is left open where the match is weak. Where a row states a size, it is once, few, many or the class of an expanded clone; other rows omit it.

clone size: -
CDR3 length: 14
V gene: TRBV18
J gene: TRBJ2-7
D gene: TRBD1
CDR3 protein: CASSLYGQGYEQYF
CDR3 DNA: TGTGCCAGCTCACTATATGGACAGGGCTACGAGCAGTACTTC

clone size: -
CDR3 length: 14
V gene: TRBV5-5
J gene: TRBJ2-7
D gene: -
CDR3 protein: CASSLDLPSGEQYF
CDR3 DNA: TGTGCCAGCAGCTTGGACCTACCGTCGGGGGAGCAGTACTTC

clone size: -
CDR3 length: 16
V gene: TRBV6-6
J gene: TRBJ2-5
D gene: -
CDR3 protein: CASSYDPRGYQETQYF
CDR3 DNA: TGTGCCAGCAGTTACGACCCTCGAGGTTACCAAGAGACCCAGTACTTC

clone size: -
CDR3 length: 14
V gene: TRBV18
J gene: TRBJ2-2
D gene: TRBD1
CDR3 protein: CASSRTGNTGELFF
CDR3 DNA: TGTGCCAGCTCCAGGACAGGGAACACCGGGGAGCTGTTTTTT

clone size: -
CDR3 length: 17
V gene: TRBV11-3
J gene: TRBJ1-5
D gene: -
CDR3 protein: CASSLGLGPGINQPQHF
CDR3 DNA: TGTGCCAGCAGCTTAGGCCTGGGGCCAGGGATCAATCAGCCCCAGCATTTT

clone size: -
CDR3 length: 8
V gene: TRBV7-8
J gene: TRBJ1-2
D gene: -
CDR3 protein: CASKGYTF
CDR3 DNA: TGTGCCAGCAAAGGCTACACCTTC

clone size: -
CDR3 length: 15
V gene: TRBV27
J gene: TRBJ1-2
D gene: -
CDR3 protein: CASSPVGGADYGYTF
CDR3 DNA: TGTGCCAGCAGTCCCGTGGGGGGCGCAGACTATGGCTACACCTTC

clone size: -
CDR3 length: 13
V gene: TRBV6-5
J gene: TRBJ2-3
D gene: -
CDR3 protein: CATRGPSTDTQYF
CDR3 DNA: TGTGCCACCCGGGGGCCTAGCACAGATACGCAGTATTTT

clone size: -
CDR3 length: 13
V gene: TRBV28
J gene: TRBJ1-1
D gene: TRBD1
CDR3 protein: CASSLGTGFEAFF
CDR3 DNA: TGTGCCAGCAGTTTGGGGACAGGGTTTGAAGCTTTCTTT

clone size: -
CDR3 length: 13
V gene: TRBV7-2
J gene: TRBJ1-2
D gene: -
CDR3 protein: CASSPRRNYGYTF
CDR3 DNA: TGTGCCAGCAGCCCTAGGAGGAACTATGGCTACACCTTC

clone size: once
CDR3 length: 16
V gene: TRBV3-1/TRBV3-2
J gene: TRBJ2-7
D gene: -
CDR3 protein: CASSHSSRGPHYEQYF
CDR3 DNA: TGTGCCAGCAGCCATTCATCACGGGGCCCCCACTACGAGCAGTACTTC

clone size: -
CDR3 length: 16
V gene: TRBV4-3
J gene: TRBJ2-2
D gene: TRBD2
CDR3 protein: CASSQGAGREGGELFF
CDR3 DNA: TGCGCCAGCAGCCAAGGGGCCGGGAGGGAAGGGGGGGAGCTGTTTTTT

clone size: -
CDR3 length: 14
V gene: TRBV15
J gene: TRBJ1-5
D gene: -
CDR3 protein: CATSRGEGNQPQHF
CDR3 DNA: TGTGCCACCAGCAGAGGTGAGGGCAATCAGCCCCAGCATTTT

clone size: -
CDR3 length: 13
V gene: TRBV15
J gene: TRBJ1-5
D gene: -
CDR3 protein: CATSRDFNQPQHF
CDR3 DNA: TGTGCCACCAGCAGAGATTTTAATCAGCCCCAGCATTTT

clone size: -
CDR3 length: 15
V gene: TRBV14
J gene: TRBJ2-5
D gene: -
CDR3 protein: CASSPRGHLEKTQYF
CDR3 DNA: TGTGCCAGCAGCCCCAGAGGACATTTAGAAAAGACCCAGTACTTC

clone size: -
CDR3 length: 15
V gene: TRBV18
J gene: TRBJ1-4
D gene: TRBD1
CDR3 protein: CASSPVPGQGEKLFF
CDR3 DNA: TGTGCCAGCTCACCGGTCCCGGGACAGGGTGAAAAACTGTTTTTT

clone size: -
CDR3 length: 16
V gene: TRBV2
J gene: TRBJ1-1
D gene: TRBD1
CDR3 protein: CASNEGRQGAGTEAFF
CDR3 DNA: TGTGCCAGCAATGAGGGGCGGCAGGGGGCAGGTACTGAAGCTTTCTTT

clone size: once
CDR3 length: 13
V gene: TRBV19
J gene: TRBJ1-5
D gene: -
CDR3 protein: CASSWPDYQPQHF
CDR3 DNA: TGTGCCAGTAGTTGGCCCGATTATCAGCCCCAGCATTTT

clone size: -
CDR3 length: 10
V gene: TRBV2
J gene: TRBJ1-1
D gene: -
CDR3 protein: CASWTVKAFF
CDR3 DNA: TGTGCATCCTGGACCGTTAAAGCTTTCTTT

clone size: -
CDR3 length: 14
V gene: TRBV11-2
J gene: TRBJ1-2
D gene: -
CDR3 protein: CASSGGLGNYGYTF
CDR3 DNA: TGTGCCAGCAGTGGGGGGTTGGGTAACTATGGCTACACCTTC

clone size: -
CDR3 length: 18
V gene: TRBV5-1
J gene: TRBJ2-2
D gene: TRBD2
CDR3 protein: CASSSRPSSGESTGELFF
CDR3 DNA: TGCGCCAGCAGCTCACGACCGTCTAGCGGGGAGAGCACCGGGGAGCTGTTTTTT

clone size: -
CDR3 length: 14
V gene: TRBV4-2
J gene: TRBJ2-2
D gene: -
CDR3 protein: CASSHESPTGELFF
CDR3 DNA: TGTGCCAGCAGCCACGAAAGTCCGACCGGGGAGCTGTTTTTT

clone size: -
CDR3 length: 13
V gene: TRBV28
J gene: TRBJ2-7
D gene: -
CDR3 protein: CASSLGSEHEQYF
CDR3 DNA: TGTGCCAGCAGTTTGGGATCAGAGCACGAGCAGTACTTC

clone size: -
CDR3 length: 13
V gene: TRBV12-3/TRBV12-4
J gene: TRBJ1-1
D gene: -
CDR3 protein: CASTMGGPTEAFF
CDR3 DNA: TGTGCCAGCACCATGGGGGGGCCCACTGAAGCTTTCTTT

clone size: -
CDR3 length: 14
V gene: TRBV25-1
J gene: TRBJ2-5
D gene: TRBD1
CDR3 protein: CASRAQGAQETQYF
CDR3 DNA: TGTGCCAGCAGGGCCCAGGGGGCCCAAGAGACCCAGTACTTC

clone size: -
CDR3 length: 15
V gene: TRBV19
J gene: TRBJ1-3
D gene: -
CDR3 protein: CASSIATDSGNTIYF
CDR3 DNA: TGTGCCAGTAGTATCGCGACTGACTCTGGAAACACCATATATTTT

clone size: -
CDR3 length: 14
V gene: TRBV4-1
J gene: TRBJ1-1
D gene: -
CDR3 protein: CASSRTGSNTEAFF
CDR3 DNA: TGCGCCAGCAGCCGTACAGGTTCTAACACTGAAGCTTTCTTT

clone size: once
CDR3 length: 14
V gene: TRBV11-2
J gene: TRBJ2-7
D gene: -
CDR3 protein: CASSSNSGNYEQYF
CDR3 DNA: TGTGCCAGCAGTTCGAACTCGGGGAACTACGAGCAGTACTTC

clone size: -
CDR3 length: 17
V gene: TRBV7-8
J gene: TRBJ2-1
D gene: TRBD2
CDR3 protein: CASSYLRLGGPRDEQFF
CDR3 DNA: TGTGCCAGCAGCTATCTGCGTCTGGGAGGGCCGAGGGATGAGCAGTTCTTC

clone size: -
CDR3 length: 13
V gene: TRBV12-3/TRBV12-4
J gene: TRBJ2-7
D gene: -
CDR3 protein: CASRPAATYEQYF
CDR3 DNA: TGTGCCAGCAGACCGGCGGCTACCTACGAGCAGTACTTC

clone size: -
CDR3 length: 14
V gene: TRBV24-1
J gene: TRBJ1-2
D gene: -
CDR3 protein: CATSDSRTVKGYTF
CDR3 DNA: TGTGCCACCAGTGATTCCAGGACAGTCAAGGGCTACACCTTC

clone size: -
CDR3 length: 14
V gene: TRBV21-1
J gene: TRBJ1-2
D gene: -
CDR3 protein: CASSKKGVRYGYTF
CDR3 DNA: TGTGCCAGCAGCAAAAAGGGGGTTCGGTATGGCTACACCTTC

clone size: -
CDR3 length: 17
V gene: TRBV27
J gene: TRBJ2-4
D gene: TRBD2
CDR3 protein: CASGIHHTGEGGNIQYF
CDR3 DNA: TGTGCCAGCGGAATACACCATACGGGAGAGGGAGGGAACATTCAGTACTTC

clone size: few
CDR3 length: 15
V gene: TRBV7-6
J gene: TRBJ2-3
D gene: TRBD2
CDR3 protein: CASSFASGDLDTQYF
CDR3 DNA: TGTGCCAGCAGCTTCGCTAGCGGGGACTTAGATACGCAGTATTTT

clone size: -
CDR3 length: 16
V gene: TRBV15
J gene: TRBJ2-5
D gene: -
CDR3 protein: CATSRDRPSVGETQYF
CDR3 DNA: TGTGCCACCAGCAGAGACCGACCCTCGGTGGGTGAGACCCAGTACTTC

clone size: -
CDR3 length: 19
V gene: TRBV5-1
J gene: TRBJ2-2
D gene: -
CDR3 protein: CASSFSLLRPGTNTGELFF
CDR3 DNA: TGCGCCAGCAGCTTTTCCCTCCTTCGACCAGGGACGAACACCGGGGAGCTGTTTTTT

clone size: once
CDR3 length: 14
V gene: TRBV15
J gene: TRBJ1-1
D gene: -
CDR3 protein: CATSRDLENTEAFF
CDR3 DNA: TGTGCCACCAGCAGAGATTTGGAGAACACTGAAGCTTTCTTT

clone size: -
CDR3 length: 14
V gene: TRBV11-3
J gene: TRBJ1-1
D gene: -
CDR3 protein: CASSLRGGNTEAFF
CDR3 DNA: TGTGCCAGCAGCTTAAGGGGGGGGAACACTGAAGCTTTCTTT

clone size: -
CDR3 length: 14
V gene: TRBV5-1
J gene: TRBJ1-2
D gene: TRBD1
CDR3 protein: CASSSGTGYDGYTF
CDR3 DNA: TGCGCCAGCAGCTCCGGGACAGGCTACGATGGCTACACCTTC

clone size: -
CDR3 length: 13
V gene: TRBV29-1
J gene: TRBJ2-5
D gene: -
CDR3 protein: CSVQRTERETQYF
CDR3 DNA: TGCAGCGTACAACGGACAGAAAGGGAGACCCAGTACTTC

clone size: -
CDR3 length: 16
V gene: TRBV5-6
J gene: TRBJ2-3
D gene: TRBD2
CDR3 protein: CASSSRRGGRTDTQYF
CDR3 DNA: TGTGCCAGCAGCAGCCGGCGGGGCGGGAGAACAGATACGCAGTATTTT

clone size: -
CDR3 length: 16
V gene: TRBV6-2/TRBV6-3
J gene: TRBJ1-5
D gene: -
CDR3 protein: CASSHFRQVGDQPQHF
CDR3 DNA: TGTGCCAGCAGCCACTTCAGACAGGTTGGGGATCAGCCCCAGCATTTT

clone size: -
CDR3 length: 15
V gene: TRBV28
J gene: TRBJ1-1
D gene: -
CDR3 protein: CASERSQGGGTEAFF
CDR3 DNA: TGTGCCAGCGAGAGGTCGCAGGGAGGCGGCACTGAAGCTTTCTTT

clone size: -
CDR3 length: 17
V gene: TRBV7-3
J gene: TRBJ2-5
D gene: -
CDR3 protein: CASSLVGGGLRQETQYF
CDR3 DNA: TGTGCCAGCAGCTTAGTGGGAGGCGGTTTAAGACAAGAGACCCAGTACTTC

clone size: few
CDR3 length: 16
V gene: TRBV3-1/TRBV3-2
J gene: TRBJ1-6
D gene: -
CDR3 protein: CASSQVGGGYNSPLHF
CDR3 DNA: TGTGCCAGCAGCCAAGTAGGAGGGGGTTATAATTCACCCCTCCACTTT

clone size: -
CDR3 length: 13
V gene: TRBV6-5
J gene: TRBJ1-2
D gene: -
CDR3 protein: CASSSQGRNGYTF
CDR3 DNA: TGTGCCAGCAGTTCACAGGGTCGGAATGGCTACACCTTC